This T cell receptor (beta chain) emerged from a study of blood T cell repertoires in COVID-19. Study context: PBMCs, B-cell-depleted T cells, or T cells provided the cDNA or gDNA that made up the material.

Original analysis: Nucleated cell number was recorded as an estimate derived from reference gene primer amplification. Assay used: immunoSEQ multiplex PCR; TCRdb lists only in-frame clones, some missing. The DNA was the basis for D and trimming; V, J and clone size are from that table. Counted here are 450,000 or so clones, less than 95% occurring once; the ten biggest clones make up approximately 0.65%. Researchers sorted participants into cohorts using their self-reported clinical history. The TCR sequence derives from a man younger than 30 who had recovered from COVID-19. Sequencing was done on a sample of PBMCs or T cells enriched from blood (not recorded which).

The DNA of the CDR3 is TGTGCCAGCAGCTTAGGACTAGCTGATACGCAGTATTTT. The encoded protein is CASSLGLADTQYF. The chain joins TRBV5-6 to TRBJ2-3, with 8 bases aligning to TRBD2. The germline gives CDR1 SGHDT, CDR2 YYEEEE. Trimming took 2 bases from V and 6 from J; bases not matched to a gene: 2. The CDR3 extends over 13 amino acids.